This T cell receptor beta chain comes out of a study of beta chain features in type 1 diabetes. Overall study results and limits: Diminished insertions and augmented deletions at VDJ junctions characterized type 1 diabetes patients. Using cDNA template may skew counts toward highly expressing activated cells.

This CDR3 is 13 amino acids long. CDR1 is SGHVS and CDR2 is FNYEAQ in the germline V gene. The J segment lost 6 bases and the V segment lost 4 bases, leaving 2 bases of the junction unmatched. The sequenced template was cDNA made from the entire isolated RNA. The method was immunoSEQ multiplex PCR; TCRdb's version includes in-frame clones alone and lacks a portion of them. The table has under 250,000 clones, 13% to 15% seen once. Comments on this clone: As yet, its antigen is unknown.

Naive, central memory, regulatory and stem cell-like memory cells within the CD4+ compartment were sorted using CD45RO/CCR7/CD25/CD127/CD95/CD27. The J gene is TRBJ2-1, the V gene TRBV7-6; 8 nucleotides agree with TRBD1. The receptor was isolated from a woman between 40 and 50 years old in good health. Sequencing input: naive CD4+ T cells from blood. The CDR3 sequence: CASSSTGGNEQFF. The CDR3, as DNA: TGTGCCAGCAGCTCCACAGGGGGCAATGAGCAGTTCTTC.